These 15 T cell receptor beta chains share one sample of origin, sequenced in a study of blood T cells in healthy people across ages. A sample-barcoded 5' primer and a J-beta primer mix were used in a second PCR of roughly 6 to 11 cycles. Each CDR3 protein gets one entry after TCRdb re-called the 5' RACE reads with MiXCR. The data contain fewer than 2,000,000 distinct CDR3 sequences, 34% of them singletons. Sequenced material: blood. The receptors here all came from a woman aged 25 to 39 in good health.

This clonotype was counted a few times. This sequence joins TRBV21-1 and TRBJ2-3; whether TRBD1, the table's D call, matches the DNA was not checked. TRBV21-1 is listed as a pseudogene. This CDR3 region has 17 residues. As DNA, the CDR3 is TGTGCCAGCAGCAAAGGGAGGGACAGGTTGAGCACAGATACGCAGTATTTT. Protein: CASSKGRDRLSTDTQYF.

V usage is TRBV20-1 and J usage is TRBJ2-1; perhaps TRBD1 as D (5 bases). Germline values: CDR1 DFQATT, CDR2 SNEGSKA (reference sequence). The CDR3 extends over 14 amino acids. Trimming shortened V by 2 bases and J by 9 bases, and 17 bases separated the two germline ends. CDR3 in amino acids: CSARSPRDGVEQFF. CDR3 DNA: TGCAGTGCTAGATCCCCCAGGGATGGGGTTGAGCAGTTCTTC.

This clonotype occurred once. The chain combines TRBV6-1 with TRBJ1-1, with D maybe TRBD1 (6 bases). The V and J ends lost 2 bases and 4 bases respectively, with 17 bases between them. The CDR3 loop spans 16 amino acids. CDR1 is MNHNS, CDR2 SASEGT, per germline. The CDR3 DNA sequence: TGTGCCAGCAGTGAATACAGTTCCCAGGGGACCACTGAAGCTTTCTTT. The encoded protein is CASSEYSSQGTTEAFF.

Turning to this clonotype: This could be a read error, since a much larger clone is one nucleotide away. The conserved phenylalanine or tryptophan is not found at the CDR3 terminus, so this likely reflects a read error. CDR3 protein: CAISEVDLGADTQYS. CDR3 DNA: TGTGCCATCAGTGAGGTGGATCTTGGGGCAGATACGCAGTATTCT. The V gene is TRBV10-3, the J gene TRBJ2-3; D is ambiguous. The CDR3 length is 15 residues. V lost 2 bases and J lost 4, with 13 bases in between. The germline gives CDR1 ENHRY, CDR2 SYGVKD.

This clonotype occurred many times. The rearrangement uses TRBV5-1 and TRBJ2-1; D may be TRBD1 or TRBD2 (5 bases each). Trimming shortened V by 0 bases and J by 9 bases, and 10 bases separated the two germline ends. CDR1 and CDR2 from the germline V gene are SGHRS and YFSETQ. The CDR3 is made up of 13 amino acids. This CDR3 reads CASSLATGTEQFF. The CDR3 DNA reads TGCGCCAGCAGCTTGGCCACGGGGACTGAGCAGTTCTTC.

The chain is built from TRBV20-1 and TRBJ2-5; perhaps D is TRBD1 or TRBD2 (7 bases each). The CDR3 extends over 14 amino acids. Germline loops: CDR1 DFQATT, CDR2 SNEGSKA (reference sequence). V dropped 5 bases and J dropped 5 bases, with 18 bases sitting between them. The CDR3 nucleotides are TGCAGTGCTCGAAAACTCCAGGGGGGGGAGACCCAGTACTTC. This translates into CSARKLQGGETQYF.

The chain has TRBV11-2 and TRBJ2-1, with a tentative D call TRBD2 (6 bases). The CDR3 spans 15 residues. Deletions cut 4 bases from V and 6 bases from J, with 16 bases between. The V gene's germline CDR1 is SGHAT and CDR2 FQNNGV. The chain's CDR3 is CASSSWNGGSNEQFF. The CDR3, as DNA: TGTGCCAGCAGCTCCTGGAATGGGGGGAGCAATGAGCAGTTCTTC.

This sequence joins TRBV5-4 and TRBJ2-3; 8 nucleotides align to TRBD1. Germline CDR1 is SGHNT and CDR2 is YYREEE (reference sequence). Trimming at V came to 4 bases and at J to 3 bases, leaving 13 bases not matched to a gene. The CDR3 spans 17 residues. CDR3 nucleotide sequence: TGTGCCAGCAGCCCAGCGAAAGACAGGGGAATGACAGATACGCAGTATTTT. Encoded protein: CASSPAKDRGMTDTQYF.

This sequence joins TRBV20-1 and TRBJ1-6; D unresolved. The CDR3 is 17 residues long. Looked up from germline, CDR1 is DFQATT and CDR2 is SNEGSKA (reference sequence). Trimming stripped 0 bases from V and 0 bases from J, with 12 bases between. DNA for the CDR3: TGCAGTGCTAGAGATGGGAAAACTAGCTCCTATAATTCACCCCTCCACTTT. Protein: CSARDGKTSSYNSPLHF.

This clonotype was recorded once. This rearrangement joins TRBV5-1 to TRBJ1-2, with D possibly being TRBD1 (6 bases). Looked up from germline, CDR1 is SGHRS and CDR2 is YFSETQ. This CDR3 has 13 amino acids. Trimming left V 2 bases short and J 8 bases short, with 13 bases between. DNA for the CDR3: TGCGCCAGCAGCTTCGACCCTAGGGGGGGCTACACCTTC. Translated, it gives CASSFDPRGGYTF.

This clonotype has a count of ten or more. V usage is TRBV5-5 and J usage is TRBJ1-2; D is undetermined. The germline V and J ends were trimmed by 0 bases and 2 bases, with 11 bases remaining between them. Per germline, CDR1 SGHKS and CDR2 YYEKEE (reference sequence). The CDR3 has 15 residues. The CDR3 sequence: CASSLGPGVNYGYTF. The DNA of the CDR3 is TGTGCCAGCAGCTTGGGGCCAGGCGTCAACTATGGCTACACCTTC.

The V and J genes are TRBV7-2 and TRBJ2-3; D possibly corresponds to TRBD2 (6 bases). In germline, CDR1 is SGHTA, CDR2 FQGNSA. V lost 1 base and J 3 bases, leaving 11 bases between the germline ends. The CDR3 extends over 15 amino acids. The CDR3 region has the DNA TGTGCCAGCAGCTTAGTTTTGGGGGGAACAGATACGCAGTATTTT. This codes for CASSLVLGGTDTQYF.

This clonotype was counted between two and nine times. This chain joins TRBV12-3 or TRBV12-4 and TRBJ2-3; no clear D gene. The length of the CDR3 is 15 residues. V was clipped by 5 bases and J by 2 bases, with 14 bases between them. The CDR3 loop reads CASSPTRVFTDTQYF. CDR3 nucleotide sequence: TGTGCCAGCAGTCCCACCCGCGTCTTCACAGATACGCAGTATTTT.

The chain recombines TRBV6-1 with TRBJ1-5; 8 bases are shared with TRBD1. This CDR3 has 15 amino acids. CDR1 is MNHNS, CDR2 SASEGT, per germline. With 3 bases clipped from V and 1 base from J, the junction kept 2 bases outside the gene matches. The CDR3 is CASSENRGSNQPQHF. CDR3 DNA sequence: TGTGCCAGCAGTGAGAACAGGGGGAGCAATCAGCCCCAGCATTTT.

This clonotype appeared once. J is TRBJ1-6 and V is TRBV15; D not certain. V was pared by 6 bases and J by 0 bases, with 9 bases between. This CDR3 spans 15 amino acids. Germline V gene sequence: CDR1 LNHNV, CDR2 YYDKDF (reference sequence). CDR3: CATSFSSSYNSPLHF. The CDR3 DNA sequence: TGTGCCACCAGTTTTAGTAGCTCCTATAATTCACCCCTCCACTTT.